This T cell receptor beta chain was profiled in a study of blood T cell repertoires in COVID-19. Generated by immunoSEQ multiplex PCR, the TCRdb table keeps only in-frame clones and is missing some. The sample carries about 350,000 clones, approximately 90% recorded once. Trimming stripped 2 bases from V and 6 bases from J, with 11 bases between. Germline V CDR1 and CDR2: SGHDT, YYEEEE. The CDR3 spans 14 residues. Material for sequencing was peripheral blood. The sequence was collected from a woman aged 60 to 75 with COVID-19, enrolled during active disease. The rearrangement uses TRBV5-6 and TRBJ1-4, with D tentatively TRBD1 (6 bases). The CDR3 coding sequence is TGTGCCAGCAGCTTCGGGACACCGGATGAAAAACTGTTTTTT. This encodes CASSFGTPDEKLFF.